Listed below are T cell receptor beta chains from one sample, sequenced in a study of shared clonotypes between healthy human individuals. Profiling relied on immunoSEQ multiplex PCR, and the TCRdb table lists in-frame clones only, not all of them. The table records some 740,000 clones, about 91% of them present only once. Sequenced sample: naive CD8+ T cells sorted from blood. These receptors came from a man younger than 45 in good health. Both conserved end residues are part of each CDR3. The D gene is left open where the match is weak. Not every row has a clone size; where given, it reads once, few, many or a size class.

size: once; V: TRBV4-1; J: TRBJ2-7; D: -; DNA: TGCGCCAGCAGCCAAGATGGCAACGAGCAGTACTTC; CDR3: CASSQDGNEQYF
size: -; V: TRBV6-6; J: TRBJ2-1; D: -; DNA: TGTGCCAGCAGTTACGCTAGCGTCCTTTTTGGTGAGCAGTTCTTC; CDR3: CASSYASVLFGEQFF
size: once; V: TRBV6-6; J: TRBJ2-4; D: -; DNA: TGTGCCAGCAGTTACTCCTTACAAGTAGCCAAAAACATTCAGTACTTC; CDR3: CASSYSLQVAKNIQYF
size: -; V: TRBV5-1; J: TRBJ1-5; D: -; DNA: TGCGCCAGCAGCCCCGAGGGGGATCAGCCCCAGCATTTT; CDR3: CASSPEGDQPQHF
size: -; V: TRBV5-1; J: TRBJ1-2; D: -; DNA: TGCGCCAGCAGCTTGGGTCAGAGCGGCGGCTACACCTTC; CDR3: CASSLGQSGGYTF
size: -; V: TRBV23-1; J: TRBJ2-1; D: -; DNA: TGCGCCAGCAGTCAATCGGGGCCCACAGGCAATGAGCAGTTCTTC; CDR3: CASSQSGPTGNEQFF
size: once; V: TRBV30; J: TRBJ1-5; D: -; DNA: TGTGCCTGGAGCACGGACAGTGGTATCGGTGAGCCCCAGCATTTT; CDR3: CAWSTDSGIGEPQHF
size: -; V: TRBV14; J: TRBJ2-7; D: -; DNA: TGTGCCAGCAGCCAAGATGGAGGCAAACAAGACGAGCAGTACTTC; CDR3: CASSQDGGKQDEQYF
size: -; V: TRBV7-9; J: TRBJ1-4; D: -; DNA: TGTGCCAGCTCTCCATCCGGGACACATAATGAAAAACTGTTTTTT; CDR3: CASSPSGTHNEKLFF
size: few; V: TRBV9; J: TRBJ2-1; D: -; DNA: TGTGCCAGCAGCGGGGGATCCTACAATGAGCAGTTCTTC; CDR3: CASSGGSYNEQFF
size: -; V: TRBV28; J: TRBJ2-2; D: -; DNA: TGTGCCAGCAGTGGCAGCACACTCACCGGGGAGCTGTTTTTT; CDR3: CASSGSTLTGELFF
size: few; V: TRBV9; J: TRBJ2-7; D: TRBD2; DNA: TGTGCCAGCAGCCCCTCGGGGGGCTCCTACGAGCAGTACTTC; CDR3: CASSPSGGSYEQYF
size: -; V: TRBV9; J: TRBJ2-1; D: -; DNA: TGTGCCAGCAGCGAAAAGGGAAGCTCCTACAATGAGCAGTTCTTC; CDR3: CASSEKGSSYNEQFF
size: once; V: TRBV5-1; J: TRBJ1-1; D: -; DNA: TGCGCCAGCAGCTTGGCGAACACTGAAGCTTTCTTT; CDR3: CASSLANTEAFF
size: -; V: TRBV6-5; J: TRBJ1-4; D: -; DNA: TGTGCCAGCAGTTACTCGACGGCAGCAACTAATGAAAAACTGTTTTTT; CDR3: CASSYSTAATNEKLFF
size: -; V: TRBV6-5; J: TRBJ2-2; D: -; DNA: TGTGCCAGCAGTTACCCCCCAGCGGGGAACACCGGGGAGCTGTTTTTT; CDR3: CASSYPPAGNTGELFF
size: -; V: TRBV9; J: TRBJ1-1; D: -; DNA: TGTGCCAGCAGCGTAGTCCGGGATAGCACTGAAGCTTTCTTT; CDR3: CASSVVRDSTEAFF
size: -; V: TRBV4-2; J: TRBJ2-7; D: -; DNA: TGTGCCAGCAGCTGGTTGAAACACTCCTACGAGCAGTACTTC; CDR3: CASSWLKHSYEQYF
size: -; V: TRBV29-1; J: TRBJ2-3; D: -; DNA: TGCAGCGTACAAAAAACAGATACGCAGTATTTT; CDR3: CSVQKTDTQYF
size: once; V: TRBV28; J: TRBJ2-3; D: -; DNA: TGTGCCAGCAGTTTCCCCACAGATACGCAGTATTTT; CDR3: CASSFPTDTQYF
size: -; V: TRBV29-1; J: TRBJ2-2; D: -; DNA: TGCAGCGTTGAAGATGGGGTAGCCGCAACTGGGGAGCTGTTTTTT; CDR3: CSVEDGVAATGELFF
size: -; V: TRBV29-1; J: TRBJ1-2; D: -; DNA: TGCAGCGTGGCCCTGACAGACGTCTATGGCTACACCTTC; CDR3: CSVALTDVYGYTF
size: -; V: TRBV7-8; J: TRBJ2-5; D: TRBD2; DNA: TGTGCCAGCAGCTTAGTCCAAGGGCTAGCGGGAGGGCGGGAGACCCAGTACTTC; CDR3: CASSLVQGLAGGRETQYF
size: -; V: TRBV7-9; J: TRBJ2-7; D: -; DNA: TGTGCCAGCAGCATCAGTGGCGAGCAGTACTTC; CDR3: CASSISGEQYF
size: -; V: TRBV29-1; J: TRBJ2-3; D: TRBD2; DNA: TGCAGCGTTGAAGGATTGACTAGCGGGAGCCCGCTTCGCGCAGATACGCAGTATTTT; CDR3: CSVEGLTSGSPLRADTQYF
size: once; V: TRBV4-3; J: TRBJ2-1; D: TRBD2; DNA: TGCGCCAGCAGCCACTACGGGACTAGCGAATTCGATGAGCAGTTCTTC; CDR3: CASSHYGTSEFDEQFF
size: -; V: TRBV7-9; J: TRBJ2-5; D: -; DNA: TGTGCCAGCAGCTTCTTGGACAGCCAAGAGACCCAGTACTTC; CDR3: CASSFLDSQETQYF
size: -; V: TRBV7-2; J: TRBJ2-7; D: TRBD1; DNA: TGTGCCAGCACCTCGACAGGGGCGGCCTACGAGCAGTACTTC; CDR3: CASTSTGAAYEQYF
size: once; V: TRBV27; J: TRBJ1-4; D: TRBD1; DNA: TGTGCCAGCAGTTTATACAGGGGTCCGGATGAAAAACTGTTTTTT; CDR3: CASSLYRGPDEKLFF
size: -; V: TRBV10-3; J: TRBJ1-4; D: TRBD1; DNA: TGTGCCATCAGAGAAGGACAGGGGACTAATGAAAAACTGTTTTTT; CDR3: CAIREGQGTNEKLFF
size: -; V: TRBV7-2; J: TRBJ2-3; D: TRBD1; DNA: TGTGCCAGCAGCTACATCCCTCACCCCGGGACAGGAGGCACAGATACGCAGTATTTT; CDR3: CASSYIPHPGTGGTDTQYF
size: -; V: TRBV19; J: TRBJ1-4; D: TRBD1; DNA: TGTGCCAGTAGCCCGGGACAGGGAAATGAAAAACTGTTTTTT; CDR3: CASSPGQGNEKLFF
size: -; V: TRBV7-9; J: TRBJ2-1; D: -; DNA: TGTGCCAGCAGCTTAGGCTCGGGGTACAATGAGCAGTTCTTC; CDR3: CASSLGSGYNEQFF
size: -; V: TRBV6-7; J: TRBJ1-3; D: TRBD1; DNA: TGTGCCAGCAGTTCCACAACGTCTTCAGGGGGCAGGGGAAACACCATATATTTT; CDR3: CASSSTTSSGGRGNTIYF
size: -; V: TRBV7-9; J: TRBJ2-1; D: TRBD2; DNA: TGTGCCAGCAGCTTAGGACTAGCGGGAGAGTCCTACAATGAGCAGTTCTTC; CDR3: CASSLGLAGESYNEQFF
size: -; V: TRBV5-6; J: TRBJ2-7; D: -; DNA: TGTGCCAGCAGCTTAAAGTCAGGGAGGTCCTACGAGCAGTACTTC; CDR3: CASSLKSGRSYEQYF
size: -; V: TRBV2; J: TRBJ2-7; D: -; DNA: TGTGCCAGCAGAACTACGGACGGACTCTCCTACGAGCAGTACTTC; CDR3: CASRTTDGLSYEQYF
size: -; V: TRBV6-1; J: TRBJ2-1; D: TRBD2; DNA: TGTGCCACGGGACTAGCGGGAGAGGGGTACAATGAGCAGTTCTTC; CDR3: CATGLAGEGYNEQFF
size: -; V: TRBV13; J: TRBJ1-1; D: -; DNA: TGTGCCAGCAGCTTATTGGGGGCGGACACTGAAGCTTTCTTT; CDR3: CASSLLGADTEAFF
size: -; V: TRBV14; J: TRBJ2-7; D: -; DNA: TGTGCCAGCAGCCAAGGGGACGGGCTTCCCTACGAGCAGTACTTC; CDR3: CASSQGDGLPYEQYF
size: -; V: TRBV9; J: TRBJ2-5; D: -; DNA: TGTGCCAGCAGCGCGGAACAGGGATATCAAGAGACCCAGTACTTC; CDR3: CASSAEQGYQETQYF
size: -; V: TRBV27; J: TRBJ1-2; D: TRBD1; DNA: TGTGCCAGCAGTCTTTCAGGGGGCGAGGGGTATGGCTACACCTTC; CDR3: CASSLSGGEGYGYTF
size: once; V: TRBV5-5; J: TRBJ1-2; D: TRBD1; DNA: TGTGCCAGCAGCTTAGAACAGGGGCGCCTGGATGGCTACACCTTC; CDR3: CASSLEQGRLDGYTF
size: once; V: TRBV2; J: TRBJ2-7; D: TRBD1; DNA: TGTGCCAGCAGTGCGATCAGGGACAGGAGCTACGAGCAGTACTTC; CDR3: CASSAIRDRSYEQYF
size: -; V: TRBV4-1; J: TRBJ2-1; D: -; DNA: TGCGCCAGCAGCCAAGAAGGCAGGAATGAGCAGTTCTTC; CDR3: CASSQEGRNEQFF
size: -; V: TRBV10-3; J: TRBJ1-4; D: -; DNA: TGTGCCATCGGCCCTAATGAAAAACTGTTTTTT; CDR3: CAIGPNEKLFF
size: -; V: TRBV7-9; J: TRBJ2-7; D: -; DNA: TGTGCCAGCAGCTTTCCCCTCGGCGGCCGATTGGACGAGCAGTACTTC; CDR3: CASSFPLGGRLDEQYF
size: -; V: TRBV6-5; J: TRBJ2-7; D: -; DNA: TGTGCCAGCAGTTACTCGAATAGCCACAACGAGCAGTACTTC; CDR3: CASSYSNSHNEQYF
size: -; V: TRBV15; J: TRBJ2-1; D: TRBD1; DNA: TGTGCCACCAGAACAGGGGGGAATGAGCAGTTCTTC; CDR3: CATRTGGNEQFF
size: once; V: TRBV11-2; J: TRBJ2-7; D: TRBD2; DNA: TGTGCCAGCAGCTTAGTCCGCGGCGGGAGGGCCGGTGAGCAGTACTTC; CDR3: CASSLVRGGRAGEQYF
size: -; V: TRBV14; J: TRBJ2-1; D: -; DNA: TGTGCCAGCAGCCCATTGGGTGACAATGAGCAGTTCTTC; CDR3: CASSPLGDNEQFF
size: -; V: TRBV12-1; J: TRBJ2-1; D: -; DNA: TGTGCCAGCAGCTTTCTGAGGGAACCATACAATGAGCAGTTCTTC; CDR3: CASSFLREPYNEQFF
size: -; V: TRBV27; J: TRBJ1-5; D: TRBD1; DNA: TGTGCCAGCAGCCACGACAGGGGGCGGCAGCCCCAGCATTTT; CDR3: CASSHDRGRQPQHF
size: -; V: TRBV13; J: TRBJ2-4; D: -; DNA: TGTGCCAGCAGCTTAGGGGCTGTAAACATTCAGTACTTC; CDR3: CASSLGAVNIQYF
size: -; V: TRBV6-1; J: TRBJ1-1; D: -; DNA: TGTGCCAGCACTTCCGGGACAAGGGCTTTCTTT; CDR3: CASTSGTRAFF
size: once; V: TRBV6-1; J: TRBJ2-7; D: -; DNA: TGTGCCAGCAGTGATGGTTCAGGACCCGACTACGAGCAGTACTTC; CDR3: CASSDGSGPDYEQYF
size: -; V: TRBV27; J: TRBJ2-2; D: -; DNA: TGTGCCAGCTCCGGTTCCGGGGAGCTGTTTTTT; CDR3: CASSGSGELFF
size: -; V: TRBV30; J: TRBJ1-2; D: TRBD1; DNA: TGTGCCGAACAGGGGACCAGTGACTATGGCTACACCTTC; CDR3: CAEQGTSDYGYTF